This T cell receptor (beta chain) was profiled in a study of identical twins. This CDR3 is built from 16 residues. Germline V gene sequence: CDR1 SGHRS, CDR2 YFSETQ. Trimming took 0 bases from V and 0 from J; bases not matched to a gene: 2. With template switching, a universal primer site was added, and the cDNA carried unique molecular identifiers. TCRdb itself ran the 5' RACE reads through MiXCR, one entry per CDR3 protein. Here the sample spans some 570,000 distinct CDR3 sequences, 20% to 25% being singletons. All donors comprised healthy Caucasians. These same data were also listed under a study on yellow fever vaccine responses in identical twins. From that second work: Twins' T cell vaccine responses reportedly looked partly convergent, partly personalized.

The V call is TRBV5-1, the J call TRBJ2-3; 9 bases are shared with TRBD2. The receptor was isolated from a woman aged 18-29 years in good health. Sequencing input: CD4+ T cells sorted from blood. The CDR3 protein is CASSLAGTSSTDTQYF. In nucleotides, the CDR3 is TGCGCCAGCAGCTTGGCTGGGACTAGCAGCACAGATACGCAGTATTTT.